This entry lists 17 T cell receptor beta chains sequenced from one sample in a study of CD8 T cells in Susac syndrome. RNA in amounts of 0.5 to 1 ug was reverse transcribed with random hexamers. TCRdb called the immunoSEQ multiplex PCR reads again in MiXCR, with one record for every CDR3 protein. This sample has just over 150,000 distinct CDR3 sequences, with roughly 96% found just once. The sequenced sample was CD4+ T cells from PBMCs. The receptors derive from a human donor with Susac syndrome.

The chain recombines TRBV12-3 or TRBV12-4 with TRBJ2-1, with D unclear. The CDR3 consists of 14 residues. V shed 7 bases and J shed 0 bases, with 10 bases lying between them. The DNA of the CDR3 is TGTGCCAGCACCCGGACCTCCTCCTACAATGAGCAGTTCTTC. It yields the protein CASTRTSSYNEQFF.

J is TRBJ1-5 and V is TRBV6-1, with D possibly being TRBD1 (5 bases). The V end lost 6 bases, the J end lost 0 bases, and 15 bases lay between the germline ends. Germline V gene lookup returns CDR1 MNHNS and CDR2 SASEGT. The CDR3 runs to 16 residues. CDR3 in DNA: TGTGCCAGCAGCACCGGGACGGCCCTTAGCAATCAGCCCCAGCATTTT. Its translation is CASSTGTALSNQPQHF.

V gene TRBV15 combines with J gene TRBJ2-5; tentative D call: TRBD2 (6 bases). V lost 0 bases and J lost 3, with 11 bases in between. CDR1 is LNHNV and CDR2 is YYDKDF in the germline V gene (reference sequence). This CDR3 contains 15 residues. CDR3 residues: CATSRDLGGEETQYF. CDR3 in DNA: TGTGCCACCAGCAGAGATCTCGGAGGGGAAGAGACCCAGTACTTC.

CDR3 in DNA: TGTGCCAGCAGAACACCGGGACAGGGCAGGACTGAAGCTTTCTTT. Amino acids: CASRTPGQGRTEAFF. This chain uses TRBV12-3 or TRBV12-4 with TRBJ1-1; 9 nucleotides line up with TRBD1. The CDR3 is 15 residues long. V lost 6 bases and J lost 5; bases outside the gene matches: 10.

J is TRBJ2-7 and V is TRBV9, with a possible D match to TRBD1 (5 bases). The V end was cut by 0 bases, the J end by 1 base, with 8 bases between. Germline V gene sequence: CDR1 SGDLS, CDR2 YYNGEE. This CDR3 spans 14 amino acids. The DNA of the CDR3 is TGTGCCAGCAGCGTAGCTACAGGTTCCTACGAGCAGTACTTC. Amino acids: CASSVATGSYEQYF.

The rearrangement uses TRBV6-6 and TRBJ2-1; 10 bases are shared with TRBD2. This CDR3 comprises 15 residues. CDR1 is MNHNY and CDR2 is SVGAGI in the germline V gene (reference sequence). V shed 7 bases, J shed 2 bases, and the junction held 5 bases outside the gene matches. The CDR3 DNA reads as TGTGCCAGCAAGGGAACTAGCGGGGCCTACAATGAGCAGTTCTTC. This gives the protein CASKGTSGAYNEQFF.

The chain carries TRBV4-3 and TRBJ2-1, with 10 bases matching TRBD2. The CDR3 length is 15 residues. Germline-derived CDR1 and CDR2 are LGHNA and YSLEER. V trimming: 3 bases; J trimming: 10 bases; junction bases outside the gene matches: 9. The CDR3 bases are TGCGCCAGCAGCCATCTGGGGATAGCGGGGGGAGAGCAGTTCTTC. Protein sequence: CASSHLGIAGGEQFF.

V gene TRBV14 combines with J gene TRBJ2-7; D possibly corresponds to TRBD1 (6 bases). Germline CDR1 reads SGHDN; CDR2 reads FVKESK. Trimming left V 4 bases short and J 3 bases short, with 13 bases between. This CDR3 is built from 14 residues. The CDR3 region has the DNA TGTGCCAGCAGCCGGGGGCGTAATGACTACGAGCAGTACTTC. This gives the protein CASSRGRNDYEQYF. The variable domain in full, with the rest retrieved from reference TRBV14 and TRBJ2-7, is EAGVTQFPSHSVIEKGQTVTLRCDPISGHDNLYWYRRVMGKEIKFLLHFVKESKQDESGMPNNRFLAERTGGTYSTLKVQPAELEDSGVYFCASSRGRNDYEQYFGPGTRLTVT.

CDR3 region: CASSQVPHTTGELFF. CDR3 nucleotide sequence: TGTGCCAGCAGCCAAGTTCCACATACCACCGGGGAGCTGTTTTTT. V is TRBV3-1 and J is TRBJ2-2; D gene uncertain. This CDR3 is built from 15 residues. The germline V and J ends were trimmed by 1 base and 4 bases, with 10 bases remaining between them. Germline V gene sequence: CDR1 LGHDT, CDR2 YNNKEL (reference sequence).

This chain joins TRBV7-2 and TRBJ1-2; maybe TRBD1 (5 bases). Deletions cut 6 bases from V and 2 bases from J, with 13 bases between. Germline CDR1 SGHTA, CDR2 FQGNSA. The CDR3 length is 14 residues. CDR3 nucleotide sequence: TGTGCCAGCAGGCCGGGGGGAGGGAACTATGGCTACACCTTC. Protein: CASRPGGGNYGYTF.

V gene TRBV5-6 combines with J gene TRBJ1-5; no firm D call. Germline CDR1 is SGHDT and CDR2 is YYEEEE. The V end lost 0 bases, the J end lost 5 bases, and 12 bases lay between the germline ends. The CDR3 is 15 residues long. CDR3 sequence (DNA): TGTGCCAGCAGCTTGGAAGGGCGCGGGGATCAGCCCCAGCATTTT. Its translation is CASSLEGRGDQPQHF.

The gene calls are TRBV6-5 and TRBJ2-5, with D possibly TRBD2 on 6 matching bases. CDR3 length: 14 residues. In germline, CDR1 is MNHEY, CDR2 SVGAGI. V was cut by 7 bases and J by 5 bases, with 17 bases left in between. For the CDR3, the DNA is TGTGCCAGCAAGCGCGCGAGCCTAGCGGAGACCCAGTACTTC. It is translated as CASKRASLAETQYF.

V usage is TRBV5-4 and J usage is TRBJ1-2, with 11 positions matching TRBD1. Germline values: CDR1 SGHNT, CDR2 YYREEE (reference sequence). The junction had 17 bases not matched to a gene; V was cut back by 4 bases and J by 6 bases. The CDR3 sequence is 18 residues long. CDR3 protein: CASSRSTVRTGGANGYTF. DNA of the CDR3: TGTGCCAGCAGCCGATCGACCGTTCGGACAGGGGGCGCCAATGGCTACACCTTC.

CDR3 bases: TGTGCCAGCAGCTTCCGGGACAGGGTTCAGCCCTACGAGCAGTACTTC. Translating it yields CASSFRDRVQPYEQYF. The V gene is TRBV5-6, the J gene TRBJ2-7; 9 bases agree with TRBD1. Germline-derived CDR1 and CDR2 are SGHDT and YYEEEE. The ends lost 2 bases at V and 2 bases at J; junction bases unmatched: 8. This CDR3 has 16 residues.

The chain recombines TRBV7-9 with TRBJ1-5, with D maybe TRBD1 (6 bases). CDR3 length: 14 residues. Trimming removed 5 bases from V and 1 base from J, with 9 bases in between. Germline CDR1 and CDR2: SEHNR and FQNEAQ (reference sequence). The CDR3 DNA is TGTGCCAGCAGCGTACAGGGCAGCAATCAGCCCCAGCATTTT. Its protein product is CASSVQGSNQPQHF.

The chain is built from TRBV7-9 and TRBJ2-6; D remains unclear. V shed 1 base and J shed 0 bases, with 4 bases lying between them. In germline, CDR1 is SEHNR, CDR2 FQNEAQ (reference sequence). The CDR3 length is 15 residues. The CDR3 DNA reads as TGTGCCAGCAGCTTAGGAATCTCTGGGGCCAACGTCCTGACTTTC. As protein: CASSLGISGANVLTF.

The V call is TRBV5-6, the J call TRBJ2-5; no reliable D call. The V end lost 3 bases, the J end lost 5 bases, and 14 bases lay between the germline ends. The CDR3 is 14 residues long. Germline V lookup: CDR1 SGHDT, CDR2 YYEEEE. CDR3: CASSSQGPWETQYF. The CDR3 nucleotides are TGTGCCAGCAGCTCCCAAGGTCCGTGGGAGACCCAGTACTTC.